This T cell receptor (beta chain) was retrieved from a study of blood T cells in healthy people across ages. Total RNA extraction produced at least 5 micrograms (per sample) for the study. It was with a sample-barcoded 5' primer and a J-beta primer mix that a second PCR of about 7 to 12 cycles was run. Each TCR beta cDNA got a 12-nucleotide random molecular identifier. Any given sample supplied a minimum of 3 million CDR3-containing paired-end reads. TCRdb redid the calling of the 5' RACE reads with MiXCR, one entry per CDR3 protein. The repertoire has 700,000 to 1,000,000 distinct CDR3 sequences, more than 40% of them found once; the top ten carry roughly 18%. V lost 10 bases, J lost 5 bases, and 15 bases lay in between. Germline CDR1 MNHEY, CDR2 SVGAGI. The length of the CDR3 is 14 residues.

The clonotype comes from a man aged 60 to 75 in good health. Sequencing was done on a sample of blood. The J gene is TRBJ1-6, the V gene TRBV6-5; D perhaps matches TRBD1 (5 bases). CDR3 bases: TGTGCCACCCGGCCCGGGACGGATAATTCACCCCTCCACTTT. Protein product: CATRPGTDNSPLHF.